The clone carrying this TCR beta chain was picked up one time. Its target is not known. The data belong to a study of T cell responses to AZD1222 COVID-19 vaccine. General study findings and limits: The donors showed a predominance of white British ancestry and of females, with possible underestimation of clonal diversity.

The data were produced by immunoSEQ multiplex PCR, yet TCRdb's version contains in-frame clones alone and is incomplete. The profile shows tens of thousands of clones, approximately 92% of them singletons. The V end lost 5 bases, the J end lost 2 bases, and 4 bases lay between the germline ends. This CDR3 contains 11 residues. CDR1 and CDR2 from the germline V gene are SGHTA and FQGNSA. The source material was peripheral blood, sampled 28 days after the second AZD1222 dose. This TCR derives from an adult who received the AZD1222 COVID-19 vaccine. The chain joins TRBV7-2 to TRBJ2-7; D remains unclear. CDR3 sequence reads: CASSPAYEQYF. In nucleotides, the CDR3 is TGTGCCAGCAGCCCCGCCTACGAGCAGTACTTC.